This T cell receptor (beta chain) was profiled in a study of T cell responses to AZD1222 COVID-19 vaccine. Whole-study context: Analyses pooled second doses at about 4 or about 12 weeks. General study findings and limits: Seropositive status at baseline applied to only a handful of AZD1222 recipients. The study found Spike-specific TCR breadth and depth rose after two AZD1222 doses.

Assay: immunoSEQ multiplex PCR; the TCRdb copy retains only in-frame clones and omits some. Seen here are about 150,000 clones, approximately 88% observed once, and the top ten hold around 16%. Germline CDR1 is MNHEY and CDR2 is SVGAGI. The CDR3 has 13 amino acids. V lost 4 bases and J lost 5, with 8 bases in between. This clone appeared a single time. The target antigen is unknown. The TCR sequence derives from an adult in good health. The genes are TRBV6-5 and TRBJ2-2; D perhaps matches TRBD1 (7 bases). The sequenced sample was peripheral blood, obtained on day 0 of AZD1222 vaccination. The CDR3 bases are TGTGCCAGCAGTTCAGGGGGGACCGGGGAGCTGTTTTTT. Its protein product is CASSSGGTGELFF.